One and the same sample provided the 28 T cell receptor beta chains below, sequenced in a study of metastatic and nonmetastatic thyroid tumors. Until they underwent thyroid surgery, no patient had received any treatment. TCRdb re-called clones from the PCR reads using MiXCR. The sample shows 35,000 to 45,000 clones, about 12% of them seen only once. Sequenced material: blood. The receptor set was obtained from a male donor with papillary thyroid cancer or a benign thyroid nodule (not recorded which). Some clones in this sample may be carry-over from other donors' samples.

This clone has ten or more counts. The V and J genes are TRBV6-4 and TRBJ2-1; tentative D call: TRBD2 (6 bases). The CDR3 sequence is 16 residues long. The V gene's germline CDR1 is MRHNA and CDR2 SNTAGT. Trimming removed 2 bases at V and 2 bases at J, with 13 bases between. CDR3 protein: CASSDDPGTPYNEQFF. CDR3 bases: TGTGCCAGCAGTGACGACCCCGGGACTCCCTACAATGAGCAGTTCTTC.

The genes are TRBV6-1 and TRBJ1-1; D may be TRBD1 (5 bases). The germline gives CDR1 MNHNS, CDR2 SASEGT. The CDR3 loop spans 13 amino acids. V lost 5 bases to trimming and J lost 1 base, with 8 bases between them. This CDR3 is CASSIRGNTEAFF. CDR3 in DNA: TGTGCCAGCAGTATTAGGGGGAACACTGAAGCTTTCTTT.

This clone is medium-sized in the sample. V usage is TRBV6-1 and J usage is TRBJ2-7; D could derive from TRBD1 or TRBD2 (5 bases each). This CDR3 spans 16 amino acids. Trimming stripped 6 bases from V and 2 bases from J, with 20 bases between. The germline CDR1 and CDR2 sequences are MNHNS and SASEGT. As DNA, the CDR3 is TGTGCCAGCAGCATTTACCCTCGGGACGCGGCCTACGAGCAGTACTTC. This encodes CASSIYPRDAAYEQYF.

This clone came up many times. The chain couples TRBV7-2 to TRBJ1-6; a weak D match, TRBD1 (5 bases). Trimming pared 4 bases from V and 7 bases from J, leaving 14 bases between. The germline V gene encodes CDR1 SGHTA and CDR2 FQGNSA. This CDR3 has 15 amino acids. DNA of the CDR3: TGTGCCAGCAGCTGGGGCCCAGACGTGAATTCACCCCTCCACTTT. This encodes CASSWGPDVNSPLHF.

In its sample, this clone was seen a few times. A single base separates this from a much larger clone, so it may be a read error. This CDR3 is also generated by other DNA sequences in the sample. The chain uses TRBV11-2 and TRBJ2-7, with TRBD1 matching 9 bases. This CDR3 is built from 14 residues. Germline-derived CDR1 and CDR2 are SGHAT and FQNNGV. CDR3 residues: CASSLGTGVYEQYF. CDR3 in DNA: TGTGCCAGCAGCTTAGGGACAGGGGTATACGAGCAGTACTTT.

In its sample, this clone is medium-sized. This sequence joins TRBV28 and TRBJ2-7; D gene uncertain. V was shortened by 4 bases and J by 3 bases, with 16 bases between the two germline ends. Per the germline V gene, CDR1 is MDHEN and CDR2 is SYDVKM. The CDR3 sequence is 15 residues long. The CDR3 nucleotides are TGTGCCAGCAGTTCCCGCACCATTCTCTACTACGAGCAGTACTTC. The encoded protein is CASSSRTILYYEQYF.

The chain uses TRBV11-3 and TRBJ2-2; possible D gene TRBD1, 5 bases. The CDR3 has 13 amino acids. V was trimmed by 4 bases and J by 6 bases, leaving 9 bases between them. The V gene's germline CDR1 is SGHNT and CDR2 YENEEA. In DNA form, the CDR3 reads TGTGCCAGCAGCTCGGTAGGGGCCGGGGAGCTGTTTTTT. It specifies CASSSVGAGELFF.

This clone has a count of ten or more. The chain employs TRBV5-6 and TRBJ2-2, with D unresolved. In germline, CDR1 is SGHDT, CDR2 YYEEEE. This CDR3 contains 14 residues. Between the trimmed V and J ends, which lost 1 base and 6 bases, there was a span of 10 bases. The CDR3, as DNA: TGTGCCAGCAGCTTGCCCATTCCCCCCGGGGAGCTGTTTTTT. It encodes CASSLPIPPGELFF.

In its sample, this clone was seen many times. One junction end does not reproduce the germline sequence, and a read error may be involved. This chain connects TRBV5-8 to TRBJ1-1; no clear D gene. The CDR3 runs 20 residues. Per germline, CDR1 SGHTS and CDR2 YDEGEE. The CDR3 sequence is CASSWGPSTLLGTEADNGVF. In DNA, the CDR3 is TGTGCCAGCAGCTGGGGTCCTTCTACACTCCTTGGCACTGAAGCCGATAACGGGGTCTTT.

At least ten counts were recorded for this clone. The genes are TRBV11-3 and TRBJ1-1, with a weak D call TRBD1 (6 bases). The CDR3 runs 13 residues. Germline V gene data show CDR1 as SGHNT and CDR2 as YENEEA. Deletions cut 3 bases from V and 3 bases from J, with 8 bases between. Here the CDR3 reads CASSFNRDTEAFF. The CDR3 nucleotides read TGTGCCAGCAGCTTTAACAGGGACACTGAAGCTTTCTTT.

At least ten counts were recorded for this clone. The chain carries TRBV20-1 and TRBJ1-2; 7 positions match TRBD1. This CDR3 comprises 14 residues. Trimming at V came to 3 bases and at J to 6 bases, leaving 10 bases not matched to a gene. CDR1 is DFQATT, CDR2 SNEGSKA, per germline (reference sequence). The chain's CDR3 is CSASTQGGRDGYTF. The DNA for the CDR3 is TGCAGTGCTAGCACCCAGGGGGGGAGGGATGGCTACACCTTC.

V usage is TRBV20-1 and J usage is TRBJ2-3; no firm D call. Per the germline V gene, CDR1 is DFQATT and CDR2 is SNEGSKA (reference sequence). This CDR3 comprises 15 residues. Trimming stripped 0 bases from V and 2 bases from J, with 12 bases between. The CDR3 DNA reads TGCAGTGCTAGAGATACGCTGACGGTCACAGATACGCAGTATTTT. This gives the protein CSARDTLTVTDTQYF.

This clone came up many times. The chain recombines TRBV27 with TRBJ2-5, with D uncertain. This CDR3 region has 12 residues. Trimming cost V 4 bases and J 7 bases, with 10 bases left between them. CDR1 and CDR2 from the germline V gene are MNHEY and SMNVEV (reference sequence). DNA of the CDR3: TGTGCCAGCAGTTCCGCCATGGGGACCCAGTACTTC. Amino acid sequence: CASSSAMGTQYF.

By share of the sample, this clone is medium-sized. The chain links TRBV6-1 to TRBJ1-4; D unclear. This CDR3 is built from 17 residues. CDR1 MNHNS and CDR2 SASEGT come from the germline V gene. V gave up 1 base and J gave up 0 bases, with 12 bases separating them. The CDR3 is CASSEGWGGTTNEKLFF. The CDR3 coding sequence is TGTGCCAGCAGTGAAGGTTGGGGAGGGACAACTAATGAAAAACTGTTTTTT.

This clone has at least ten counts. The V gene is TRBV4-2, the J gene TRBJ2-2, with D hard to call. Per the germline V gene, CDR1 is LGHNA and CDR2 is YNFKEQ. CDR3 length equals 14 residues. V was pared by 3 bases and J by 0 bases, with 5 bases between. CDR3 nucleotides: TGTGCCAGCAGCCAGGGGTCGAACACCGGGGAGCTGTTTTTT. It translates to CASSQGSNTGELFF.

This clone was counted only a few times. Just one base apart from a much larger clone, this may be a read error. The chain's CDR3 is CASSIGPWWKSSYEQYF. The CDR3 coding sequence is TGTGCCAGTAGTATAGGCCCCTGGTGGAAGAGCTCCTACGAGCAGTACTTC. The chain links TRBV19 to TRBJ2-7, with D unresolved. V lost 1 base and J 0 bases, leaving 16 bases between the germline ends. The length of the CDR3 is 17 residues. Germline V gene data show CDR1 as LNHDA and CDR2 as SQIVND (reference sequence). Together with reference TRBV19 and TRBJ2-7, the CDR3 gives the full variable domain: DGGITQSPKYLFRKEGQNVTLSCEQNLNHDAMYWYRQDPGQGLRLIYYSQIVNDFQKGDIAEGYSVSREKKESFPLTVTSAQKNPTAFYLCASSIGPWWKSSYEQYFGPGTRLTVT.

This clone came up many times. The chain uses TRBV6-5 and TRBJ1-6, with a tentative D call TRBD1 (6 bases). Trimming stripped 0 bases from V and 1 base from J, with 13 bases between. Germline V lookup: CDR1 MNHEY, CDR2 SVGAGI. The CDR3 has 18 amino acids. DNA for the CDR3: TGTGCCAGCAGTTACTCGGGCAGGGGAGAATCCTATAATTCACCCCTCCACTTT. Translation: CASSYSGRGESYNSPLHF.

This clone appeared a few times. This chain links TRBV6-1 with TRBJ2-2; D gene unclear. CDR1 is MNHNS, CDR2 SASEGT, per germline. The CDR3 length is 10 residues. With 6 bases removed from V and 14 bases from J, the gap between germline ends came to 10 bases. CDR3 residues: CASRTGYLFF. The DNA for the CDR3 is TGTGCCAGCAGGACCGGGTATCTGTTTTTT.

The genes are TRBV7-6 and TRBJ2-1; 11 nucleotides match TRBD2. This CDR3 has 16 residues. V lost 5 bases, J lost 3 bases, and 6 bases stayed unmatched. The germline CDR1 and CDR2 sequences are SGHVS and FNYEAQ. The CDR3 loop reads CASSPPGLADYNEQFF. In DNA, the CDR3 is TGTGCCAGCAGCCCCCCGGGACTAGCGGACTACAATGAGCAGTTCTTC.

The chain combines TRBV5-4 with TRBJ2-3; D is unclear. Germline values: CDR1 SGHNT, CDR2 YYREEE (reference sequence). The CDR3 extends over 14 amino acids. V lost 4 bases, J lost 5 bases, and 14 bases lay in between. CDR3 in amino acids: CASSLGQVEDTQYF. In DNA, the CDR3 is TGTGCCAGCAGCCTGGGCCAAGTAGAAGATACGCAGTATTTT.

V gene TRBV20-1 combines with J gene TRBJ1-1; D is uncertain. The germline V gene has CDR1 DFQATT and CDR2 SNEGSKA (reference sequence). This CDR3 is built from 14 residues. Trimming removed 6 bases from V and 0 bases from J, with 14 bases in between. The CDR3 sequence is CSAPRLRVNTEAFF. CDR3 nucleotide sequence: TGCAGTGCCCCCCGGTTACGGGTGAACACTGAAGCTTTCTTT.

This clone was counted between two and nine times. Given a much more abundant clone one base away, this may be a read error. Other DNA sequences in this sample translate to the same CDR3. V is TRBV5-1 and J is TRBJ2-1; D is tentatively TRBD1 or TRBD2 (5 bases each). CDR3 length equals 13 residues. CDR1 and CDR2 (germline): SGHRS, YFSETQ. The germline V and J ends were trimmed by 8 bases and 7 bases, with 16 bases remaining between them. CDR3 residues: CASYWGPGNEQFF. In nucleotides, the CDR3 is TGCGCCAGTTACTGGGGCCCGGGAAATGAGCAGTTCTTC.

This clone has at least ten counts. The chain links TRBV2 to TRBJ2-7; D might be TRBD1 (6 bases). The germline V gene encodes CDR1 SNHLY and CDR2 FYNNEI. V gave up 5 bases and J gave up 2 bases, with 7 bases separating them. This CDR3 spans 12 amino acids. CDR3 DNA: TGTGCCAGCAGTAACAGGGCCTACGAGCAGTACTTC. The encoded protein is CASSNRAYEQYF.

The rearrangement links TRBV9 to TRBJ2-7; 14 bases line up with TRBD2. Germline loops: CDR1 SGDLS, CDR2 YYNGEE. This CDR3 has 24 amino acids. J gave up 5 bases and V 0 bases, and 28 bases lay outside the gene matches. The CDR3: CASSVVRTGQKTSGREEAQDEQYF. DNA for the CDR3: TGTGCCAGCAGCGTAGTAAGAACAGGGCAGAAGACTAGCGGGAGGGAGGAGGCTCAGGACGAGCAGTACTTC.

The sample holds many counts of this clone. This rearrangement joins TRBV11-2 to TRBJ2-2; 7 bases are a match to TRBD2. This CDR3 has 16 residues. V dropped 3 bases and J dropped 4; count of bases not matched to a gene: 8. In germline, CDR1 is SGHAT, CDR2 FQNNGV. CDR3 protein: CASSFERASGTGELFF. The CDR3 nucleotides read TGTGCCAGCAGCTTTGAGCGCGCTAGCGGCACCGGGGAGCTGTTTTTT.

This clone occurred many times. The chain uses TRBV20-1 and TRBJ2-3, with D tentatively TRBD1 or TRBD2 (5 bases each). Germline V gives CDR1 DFQATT, CDR2 SNEGSKA (reference sequence). The CDR3 has 17 residues. Trimming removed 0 bases at V and 0 bases at J, with 16 bases between. The CDR3 DNA is TGCAGTGCTAGAGATCTGAGGGACCGGTATAGCACAGATACGCAGTATTTT. This encodes CSARDLRDRYSTDTQYF.

This clone was counted many times. The J gene is TRBJ1-3, the V gene TRBV24-1; TRBD1 might be the D (5 bases). This CDR3 comprises 15 residues. V was cut by 4 bases and J by 0 bases, with 9 bases left in between. In germline, CDR1 is KGHDR, CDR2 SFDVKD. In DNA form, the CDR3 reads TGTGCCACCAGTGACCCAGGGAACTCTGGAAACACCATATATTTT. It yields the protein CATSDPGNSGNTIYF.

This clone was detected ten times or more. One base away lies a much larger clone, so this may be a sequencing read error. The rearrangement joins TRBV7-2 to TRBJ1-2; no clear D gene. This CDR3 spans 13 amino acids. CDR1 is SGHTA, CDR2 FQGNSA, per germline. For the CDR3, the DNA is TGTGCCAACAGCTCTTTCACAGAGGATGGCTACACCTTC. The encoded protein is CANSSFTEDGYTF. Combining the CDR3 with reference TRBV7-2 and TRBJ1-2 gives the whole variable domain GAGVSQSPSNKVTEKGKDVELRCDPISGHTALYWYRQSLGQGLEFLIYFQGNSAPDKSGLPSDRFSAERTGGSVSTLTIQRTQQEDSAVYLCANSSFTEDGYTFGSGTRLTVV.